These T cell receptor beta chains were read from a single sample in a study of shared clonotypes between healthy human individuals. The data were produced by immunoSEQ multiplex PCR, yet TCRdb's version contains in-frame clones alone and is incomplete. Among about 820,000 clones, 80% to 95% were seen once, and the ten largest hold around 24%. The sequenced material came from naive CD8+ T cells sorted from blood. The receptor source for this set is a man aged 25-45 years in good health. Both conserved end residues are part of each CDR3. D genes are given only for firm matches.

CDR3: CASSPDRSEQFF
D: NA
V: TRBV9
J: TRBJ2-1

CDR3: CASSSGTDTQYF
D: NA
V: TRBV7-9
J: TRBJ2-3

CDR3: CASSQDKRTDTQYF
D: NA
V: TRBV11-2
J: TRBJ2-3

CDR3: CASSSRRRDVYEQYF
D: NA
V: TRBV28
J: TRBJ2-7

CDR3: CSVEGLAGVGTYEQYF
D: TRBD2
V: TRBV29-1
J: TRBJ2-7

CDR3: CASADQGDEQYF
D: TRBD1
V: TRBV27
J: TRBJ2-7

CDR3: CASSEGPGDGEQFF
D: NA
V: TRBV10-2
J: TRBJ2-1

CDR3: CASSPVVRDHGYTF
D: NA
V: TRBV7-9
J: TRBJ1-2

CDR3: CASSEDPSYSNQPQHF
D: NA
V: TRBV6-1
J: TRBJ1-5

CDR3: CASTGPSAINEQFF
D: NA
V: TRBV9
J: TRBJ2-1

CDR3: CASSDSSRVGTEAFF
D: NA
V: TRBV2
J: TRBJ1-1

CDR3: CASSVEGRRATNEKLFF
D: NA
V: TRBV9
J: TRBJ1-4

CDR3: CASSLSGSTDTQYF
D: NA
V: TRBV4-1
J: TRBJ2-3

CDR3: CAISDHGQGTNEKLFF
D: TRBD1
V: TRBV10-3
J: TRBJ1-4

CDR3: CATVPSENTGELFF
D: NA
V: TRBV2
J: TRBJ2-2

CDR3: CASSFQGGSYEQYF
D: NA
V: TRBV5-4
J: TRBJ2-7

CDR3: CSVLQRSYEQYF
D: NA
V: TRBV29-1
J: TRBJ2-7

CDR3: CAISEPNLSQETQYF
D: NA
V: TRBV10-3
J: TRBJ2-5

CDR3: CASSLELTGSYEQYF
D: NA
V: TRBV7-9
J: TRBJ2-7

CDR3: CASSQEPSGFWGAYNEQFF
D: TRBD2
V: TRBV4-1
J: TRBJ2-1

CDR3: CASSEDLSPGGPFGELFF
D: TRBD2
V: TRBV6-1
J: TRBJ2-2

CDR3: CASSSGAIPYEQYF
D: NA
V: TRBV5-6
J: TRBJ2-7

CDR3: CASSLEKRQDNYGYTF
D: NA
V: TRBV7-9
J: TRBJ1-2

CDR3: CASSAGQGIQETQYF
D: TRBD1
V: TRBV7-2
J: TRBJ2-5

CDR3: CASSQTGADTGELFF
D: TRBD1
V: TRBV14
J: TRBJ2-2

CDR3: CASSQETSVSYEQYF
D: TRBD2
V: TRBV14
J: TRBJ2-7

CDR3: CASSRGQGLDEQYF
D: TRBD1
V: TRBV4-1
J: TRBJ2-7

CDR3: CASSSTGLEFYEQYF
D: NA
V: TRBV7-9
J: TRBJ2-7

CDR3: CASSTGDLSYNEQFF
D: NA
V: TRBV5-5
J: TRBJ2-1

CDR3: CASSFGQGVFSQPQHF
D: TRBD1
V: TRBV27
J: TRBJ1-5

CDR3: CASSDEISYEQYF
D: NA
V: TRBV2
J: TRBJ2-7

CDR3: CASRPPGQRNYGYTF
D: NA
V: TRBV28
J: TRBJ1-2

CDR3: CAGPPGGSGEQFF
D: NA
V: TRBV7-2
J: TRBJ2-1

CDR3: CASTLSGMTDTQYF
D: TRBD2
V: TRBV28
J: TRBJ2-3

CDR3: CASSPQGGNEKLFF
D: NA
V: TRBV7-9
J: TRBJ1-4

CDR3: CASSPTGSGSGEQYF
D: TRBD1
V: TRBV6-1
J: TRBJ2-7

CDR3: CASSFQGSPYEQYF
D: NA
V: TRBV13
J: TRBJ2-7

CDR3: CASTAVVPNTEAFF
D: NA
V: TRBV7-9
J: TRBJ1-1

CDR3: CASSTHQSGRDLNQPQHF
D: NA
V: TRBV21-1
J: TRBJ1-5

CDR3: CASSLRGVKIYNEQFF
D: NA
V: TRBV7-2
J: TRBJ2-1

CDR3: CASSLLAGVWDEQFF
D: TRBD2
V: TRBV11-2
J: TRBJ2-1

CDR3: CASSLEGLGDPTDTQYF
D: TRBD2
V: TRBV28
J: TRBJ2-3

CDR3: CATSRGPPTVGNQPQHF
D: NA
V: TRBV15
J: TRBJ1-5

CDR3: CASSSVRRSSTDTQYF
D: NA
V: TRBV28
J: TRBJ2-3

CDR3: CASSVAGGAGQPQHF
D: NA
V: TRBV9
J: TRBJ1-5

CDR3: CATGSENTEAFF
D: NA
V: TRBV6-6
J: TRBJ1-1

CDR3: CASSGDRTTYEQYF
D: NA
V: TRBV25-1
J: TRBJ2-7

CDR3: CASSSPGWGTLQETQYF
D: NA
V: TRBV28
J: TRBJ2-5

CDR3: CASSEVLGSGQEYSNQPQHF
D: NA
V: TRBV6-1
J: TRBJ1-5

CDR3: CASSLLAGGYEQFF
D: TRBD2
V: TRBV5-1
J: TRBJ2-1

CDR3: CASSQKEGRTSPAVYGYTF
D: NA
V: TRBV14
J: TRBJ1-2

CDR3: CSAKTGGAYEQYF
D: TRBD1
V: TRBV29-1
J: TRBJ2-7

CDR3: CASSIVSGGNQPQHF
D: NA
V: TRBV19
J: TRBJ1-5

CDR3: CASSEGTGGTYEQYF
D: TRBD1
V: TRBV7-6
J: TRBJ2-7